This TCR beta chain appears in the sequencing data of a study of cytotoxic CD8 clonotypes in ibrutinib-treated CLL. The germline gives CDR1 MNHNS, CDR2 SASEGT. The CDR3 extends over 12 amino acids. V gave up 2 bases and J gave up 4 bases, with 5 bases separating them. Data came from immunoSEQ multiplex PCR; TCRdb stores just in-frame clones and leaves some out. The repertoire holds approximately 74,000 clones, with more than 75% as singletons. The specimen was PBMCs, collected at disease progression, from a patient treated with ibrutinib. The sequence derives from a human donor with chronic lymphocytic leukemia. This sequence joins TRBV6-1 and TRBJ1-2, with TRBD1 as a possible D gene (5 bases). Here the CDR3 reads CASSEQGYGYTF. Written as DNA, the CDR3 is TGTGCCAGCAGTGAACAGGGCTATGGCTACACCTTC.